The T cell receptor beta chain described here comes from a study of blood T cell repertoires in COVID-19. The germline gives CDR1 MDHEN, CDR2 SYDVKM. V was shortened by 8 bases and J by 0 bases, with 7 bases between the two germline ends. The CDR3 has 12 residues. Method: immunoSEQ multiplex PCR; TCRdb's copy keeps in-frame clones and lacks some. The table includes 65,000 to 70,000 clones, about 81% detected once. The rearrangement links TRBV28 to TRBJ2-5, with unresolved D. The sample taken for sequencing was peripheral blood. The clonotype was recovered from a human donor in a cohort sampled during active COVID-19. The CDR3 loop reads CASGPDQETQYF. CDR3 DNA: TGTGCCAGCGGCCCAGACCAAGAGACCCAGTACTTC.